Below are 6 T cell receptor beta chains sequenced from a single sample in a study of shared clonotypes between healthy human individuals. The table came from immunoSEQ multiplex PCR; TCRdb's copy has only in-frame clones and leaves some out. The data contain about 1.1 million clones, about 80% of them seen just once; the ten biggest clones take up about 0.52%. Sequences were obtained from memory CD4+ T cells from PBMCs. Indicated subset: CD45RA-negative fraction. The origin of the receptors is a man between 18 and 35 years old in good health. Some clones in this sample may be carry-over from other donors' samples.

The chain employs TRBV5-1 and TRBJ2-7; 12 bases are shared with TRBD2. Per the germline V gene, CDR1 is SGHRS and CDR2 is YFSETQ. The CDR3 spans 14 residues. Trimming cost V 7 bases and J 2 bases; bases outside gene matches: 4. CDR3 residues: CASGSSGRAYEQYF. DNA for the CDR3: TGCGCCAGCGGATCTAGCGGGAGGGCCTACGAGCAGTACTTC.

The chain combines TRBV28 with TRBJ1-1, with 8 bases lining up with TRBD1. With V trimmed by 6 bases and J by 1 base, 4 bases remained unmatched. The V gene's germline CDR1 is MDHEN and CDR2 SYDVKM. The CDR3 consists of 14 residues. The CDR3 nucleotides read TGTGCCAGCAGCTTTACAGGGGGGAACACTGAAGCTTTCTTT. This translates into CASSFTGGNTEAFF.

The V gene is TRBV4-2, the J gene TRBJ2-7; 9 bases map to TRBD2. V lost 4 bases, J lost 5 bases, and 6 bases stayed unmatched. Germline V CDR1 and CDR2: LGHNA, YNFKEQ. The CDR3 has 14 amino acids. This chain's CDR3 is CASSLSGSRDEQYF. As DNA, the CDR3 is TGTGCCAGCAGCCTTAGCGGGAGTCGGGACGAGCAGTACTTC.

This clone has just a few counts. The rearrangement uses TRBV25-1 and TRBJ1-2; possible D gene TRBD1, 5 bases. V lost 5 bases to trimming and J lost 6 bases, with 19 bases between them. The CDR3 length is 15 residues. Looked up from germline, CDR1 is MGHDK and CDR2 is SYGVNS. This chain's CDR3 is CASSNQGPARDGYTF. CDR3 DNA sequence: TGTGCCAGCAGTAATCAGGGACCGGCAAGAGATGGCTACACCTTC.

The V call is TRBV6-1, the J call TRBJ2-7; the D is unclear. Germline V CDR1 and CDR2: MNHNS, SASEGT. Trimming removed 7 bases at V and 3 bases at J, with 16 bases between. The CDR3 runs 14 residues. CDR3 residues: CASTGEAFYYEQYF. The CDR3 region has the DNA TGTGCCAGCACCGGAGAAGCCTTCTACTACGAGCAGTACTTC.

V and J are TRBV7-2 and TRBJ1-1, with a possible D match to TRBD1 (5 bases). The V end was cut by 1 base, the J end by 3 bases, with 21 bases between. CDR3 length: 18 amino acids. Germline CDR1 SGHTA, CDR2 FQGNSA. CDR3 in DNA: TGTGCCAGCAGCTTAGTCTCAATCCAGGGCGGGAGGCACACTGAAGCTTTCTTT. Translated, it gives CASSLVSIQGGRHTEAFF.